This TCR beta chain was found in a study of a mutant IDH1 vaccine in newly diagnosed glioma. Study-wide background: There were about 60% males and around 40% females among treated patients, whose mean age was about 41 years.

Trimming shortened V by 2 bases and J by 11 bases, and 9 bases separated the two germline ends. This CDR3 spans 12 amino acids. Germline V lookup: CDR1 MNHNS, CDR2 SASEGT. The time point here: week 11, during vaccination. Every vaccination contained 300 ug of the mutant IDH1 20-mer peptide and was paired with topical imiquimod. Those who donated had recent WHO grade 3 or 4 IDH1-mutant, ATRX-lost astrocytomas. Profiling relied on immunoSEQ multiplex PCR, and the TCRdb table lists in-frame clones only, not all of them. The data show some 130,000 clones, about 80% seen once. This clone showed up just a few times. Its cognate antigen is unknown.

Source: PBMCs, taken from a glioma patient whose treatment included an IDH1 peptide vaccine. The V and J genes are TRBV6-1 and TRBJ1-4; no reliable D call. This sequence originates from a man aged 35 to 55 with glioma. The CDR3 region is CASSENGSKLFF. CDR3 sequence (DNA): TGTGCCAGCAGTGAAAATGGGTCTAAACTGTTTTTT.